This is a list of T cell receptor beta chains from one sample in a study of CD8+ T cells in alopecia areata. Clones were sequenced by immunoSEQ multiplex PCR, and TCRdb holds only the in-frame ones, with some missing. The sample consists of around 120,000 clones, 50% to 55% of them appearing once. The sample in question was CD4+ T cells sorted from blood, obtained at week 4, from a patient treated with tofacitinib. Receptor source: a human donor with alopecia areata. The CDR3 runs from the conserved cysteine through the conserved F or W. D genes are given only for firm matches. Some rows mark clone size as missing; the rest say once, few, many or name a class of expanded clone.

cdr3_aa cdr3_nt d_call clone_size j_call v_call
CSVASQGEVGYTF TGCAGCGTTGCTTCTCAGGGGGAAGTCGGCTACACCTTC TRBD1 . TRBJ1-2 TRBV29-1
CASSLGTGYAEAFF TGCGCCAGCAGCTTGGGGACGGGGTACGCTGAAGCTTTCTTT . . TRBJ1-1 TRBV5-1
CAWSVLPKETQYF TGTGCCTGGAGTGTATTGCCTAAAGAGACCCAGTACTTC . . TRBJ2-5 TRBV30
CSVLGMRGDSNEQFF TGCAGCGTCCTGGGGATGAGGGGCGATTCTAATGAGCAGTTCTTC . few TRBJ2-1 TRBV29-1
CASTRGGHENEQFF TGCGCCAGCACACGGGGGGGCCATGAGAATGAGCAGTTCTTC TRBD2 . TRBJ2-1 TRBV5-1
CSAIIDSQETQYF TGCAGCGCCATAATTGACAGCCAAGAGACCCAGTACTTC . . TRBJ2-5 TRBV29-1
CASRADGDEQYF TGTGCCAGCAGGGCTGACGGGGACGAGCAGTACTTC . . TRBJ2-7 TRBV2
CASSPAGRYGYTF TGTGCCAGCAGCCCCGCGGGAAGATATGGCTACACCTTC . . TRBJ1-2 TRBV27
CASSLVPQSTDTQYF TGTGCCAGCAGCTTAGTACCCCAAAGCACAGATACGCAGTATTTT . . TRBJ2-3 TRBV7-2
CASSKDRGSNTEAFF TGTGCCAGCAGTAAGGACAGGGGATCGAACACTGAAGCTTTCTTT TRBD1 . TRBJ1-1 TRBV27
CATSRDRSSGGGEDTQYF TGTGCCACCAGCAGAGATCGGAGTAGCGGGGGGGGCGAAGATACGCAGTATTTT TRBD2 . TRBJ2-3 TRBV15
CASSRLDRENTEAFF TGTGCCAGCAGCCGGCTGGACAGAGAGAACACTGAAGCTTTCTTT . . TRBJ1-1 TRBV4-2